This TCR beta chain was sequenced during a study of tumor-infiltrating lymphocytes in oesophageal squamous cell carcinoma. TCRdb re-called the PCR reads through MiXCR, storing one row per CDR3 protein. The profile shows some 17,000 distinct CDR3 sequences, about 50% of them singletons. The sequenced sample was normal esophageal tissue next to the tumor. The sequence derives from a female donor with esophageal squamous cell carcinoma.

The CDR3 sequence: CASSLSRIEASPPDTQYF. The CDR3 DNA reads TGTGCCAGCAGCTTGTCCCGAATTGAGGCTAGCCCACCAGATACGCAGTATTTT. J is TRBJ2-3 and V is TRBV5-6; D is possibly TRBD2 (5 bases). The germline V gene encodes CDR1 SGHDT and CDR2 YYEEEE. Trimming pared 1 base from V and 4 bases from J, leaving 22 bases between. This CDR3 is 18 amino acids long.